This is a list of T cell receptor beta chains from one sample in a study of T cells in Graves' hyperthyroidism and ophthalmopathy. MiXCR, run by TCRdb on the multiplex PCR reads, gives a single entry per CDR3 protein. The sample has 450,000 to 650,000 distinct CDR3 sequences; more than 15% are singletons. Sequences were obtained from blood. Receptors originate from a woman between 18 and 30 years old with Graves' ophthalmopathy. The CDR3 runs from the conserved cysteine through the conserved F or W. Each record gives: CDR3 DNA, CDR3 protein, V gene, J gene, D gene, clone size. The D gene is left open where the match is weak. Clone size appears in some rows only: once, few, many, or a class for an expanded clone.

cdr3_nt: TGTGCCAGCAGTCAACAGGGAGGGGAAGCTTTCTTT
cdr3_aa: CASSQQGGEAFF
v_call: TRBV28
j_call: TRBJ1-1
d_call: .
clone_size: many

cdr3_nt: TGTGCCAGCAGCGTAGGGGGCAGGGAGAACACTGAAGCTTTCTTT
cdr3_aa: CASSVGGRENTEAFF
v_call: TRBV9
j_call: TRBJ1-1
d_call: .
clone_size: few

cdr3_nt: TGTGCCAGCAGCTCCCCCGGACGGGGAAATCAGCCCCAGCATTTT
cdr3_aa: CASSSPGRGNQPQHF
v_call: TRBV7-2
j_call: TRBJ1-5
d_call: .
clone_size: .

cdr3_nt: TGTGCCAGCAGTTTCCAGGGAGGGACCTACGAGCAGTACTTC
cdr3_aa: CASSFQGGTYEQYF
v_call: TRBV27
j_call: TRBJ2-7
d_call: TRBD2
clone_size: many

cdr3_nt: TGTGCCAGTAGTATAGATCTGGGATCGAGGAGAAATGGCTACACCTTC
cdr3_aa: CASSIDLGSRRNGYTF
v_call: TRBV19
j_call: TRBJ1-2
d_call: .
clone_size: .

cdr3_nt: TGTGCCAGTAATCTCGTTTCCTCTGGGGCCAACGTCCTGACTTTC
cdr3_aa: CASNLVSSGANVLTF
v_call: TRBV19
j_call: TRBJ2-6
d_call: .
clone_size: .

cdr3_nt: TGTGCCAGCAGTTTGGCAGCCGTTAAGGGGGGCGAGACCCAGTACTTC
cdr3_aa: CASSLAAVKGGETQYF
v_call: TRBV28
j_call: TRBJ2-5
d_call: .
clone_size: many

cdr3_nt: TGTGCCAGCAGTTTACCCCCTGGGTCCTACAATGAGCAGTTCTTC
cdr3_aa: CASSLPPGSYNEQFF
v_call: TRBV28
j_call: TRBJ2-1
d_call: .
clone_size: many

cdr3_nt: TGTGCCAGCAGTTGGGGTATTTTAGTCTATGGCTACACCTTC
cdr3_aa: CASSWGILVYGYTF
v_call: TRBV28
j_call: TRBJ1-2
d_call: .
clone_size: many

cdr3_nt: TGTGCCAGCAGCTGGACTAGCGGGCATTACGAGCAGTACTTC
cdr3_aa: CASSWTSGHYEQYF
v_call: TRBV27
j_call: TRBJ2-7
d_call: TRBD2
clone_size: few

cdr3_nt: TGTGCCAGCAGCTTGATTGGGGTGGGGAGTTCCTACAATGAGCAGTTCTTC
cdr3_aa: CASSLIGVGSSYNEQFF
v_call: TRBV5-6
j_call: TRBJ2-1
d_call: .
clone_size: .

cdr3_nt: TGTGCCAGCAGACTAGCGGGGTACGAGCAGTACTTC
cdr3_aa: CASRLAGYEQYF
v_call: TRBV2
j_call: TRBJ2-7
d_call: TRBD2
clone_size: .

cdr3_nt: TGTGCCAGCAGCCAAACCCCTCCTAGCGGGATGGGCAATGAGCAGTTCTTC
cdr3_aa: CASSQTPPSGMGNEQFF
v_call: TRBV3-1
j_call: TRBJ2-1
d_call: TRBD2
clone_size: many

cdr3_nt: TGTGCCAGCACCCTGAATGAGCCCGAGACCCAGTACTTC
cdr3_aa: CASTLNEPETQYF
v_call: TRBV2
j_call: TRBJ2-5
d_call: .
clone_size: many

cdr3_nt: TGTGCCACCACCGATTACAGGGACACGTCACCCCTCCACTTT
cdr3_aa: CATTDYRDTSPLHF
v_call: TRBV15
j_call: TRBJ1-6
d_call: .
clone_size: .

cdr3_nt: TGTGCCAGCAGCCCCCGACTCGGCTCCTACAATGAGCAGTTCTTC
cdr3_aa: CASSPRLGSYNEQFF
v_call: TRBV7-9
j_call: TRBJ2-1
d_call: .
clone_size: .

cdr3_nt: TGCGCCAGCAGCCAAGCTGTATCTCTGACCAACTATGGCTACACCTTC
cdr3_aa: CASSQAVSLTNYGYTF
v_call: TRBV4-1
j_call: TRBJ1-2
d_call: .
clone_size: .

cdr3_nt: TGTGCCAGCAGCCAACAGGGTGCCCCAGGTTATGAGACCCAGTACTTC
cdr3_aa: CASSQQGAPGYETQYF
v_call: TRBV3-1
j_call: TRBJ2-5
d_call: .
clone_size: many

cdr3_nt: TGTGCCAGCAGCGTCCGGGACAGGAGACAAGAGACCCAGTACTTC
cdr3_aa: CASSVRDRRQETQYF
v_call: TRBV9
j_call: TRBJ2-5
d_call: TRBD1
clone_size: few

cdr3_nt: TGTGCCAGCTCACCACCGTCCCCGACAGGGGGCGTCTATGGCTACACCTTC
cdr3_aa: CASSPPSPTGGVYGYTF
v_call: TRBV18
j_call: TRBJ1-2
d_call: TRBD1
clone_size: many

cdr3_nt: TGCAGCGTCGGCAGGGTTGCGGGAACTAATGAAAAACTGTTTTTT
cdr3_aa: CSVGRVAGTNEKLFF
v_call: TRBV29-1
j_call: TRBJ1-4
d_call: .
clone_size: few

cdr3_nt: TGTGCCTGGGCCACAGGGGGCGCGGGTGAAAAACTGTTTTTT
cdr3_aa: CAWATGGAGEKLFF
v_call: TRBV30
j_call: TRBJ1-4
d_call: TRBD1
clone_size: many

cdr3_nt: TGTGCCAGCAGTCCTAGGACAGCCTCCCTCTCCTACGAGCAGTACTTC
cdr3_aa: CASSPRTASLSYEQYF
v_call: TRBV27
j_call: TRBJ2-7
d_call: .
clone_size: many

cdr3_nt: TGTGCCAGCAGCTTGGATCGTGGCGCGTACACTGAAGCTTTCTTT
cdr3_aa: CASSLDRGAYTEAFF
v_call: TRBV11-2
j_call: TRBJ1-1
d_call: .
clone_size: many

cdr3_nt: TGTGCCAGCACCTCCAGACCAGCGAACACAGATACGCAGTATTTT
cdr3_aa: CASTSRPANTDTQYF
v_call: TRBV6-1
j_call: TRBJ2-3
d_call: .
clone_size: few

cdr3_nt: TGCAGTGCGAGTGTGGAATCCTACGAGCAGTACTTC
cdr3_aa: CSASVESYEQYF
v_call: TRBV20-1
j_call: TRBJ2-7
d_call: .
clone_size: .

cdr3_nt: TGTGCCAGCAGTCTCGACACGATTAACTATGGCTACACCTTC
cdr3_aa: CASSLDTINYGYTF
v_call: TRBV12-3/TRBV12-4
j_call: TRBJ1-2
d_call: .
clone_size: many

cdr3_nt: TGTGCCAGCAGTTTAGTGGGGGCGGACGAGCAGTACTTC
cdr3_aa: CASSLVGADEQYF
v_call: TRBV27
j_call: TRBJ2-7
d_call: .
clone_size: many

cdr3_nt: TGTGCCTGGAGTCTTCAAGGATTTGGGAATTCACCCCTCCACTTT
cdr3_aa: CAWSLQGFGNSPLHF
v_call: TRBV30
j_call: TRBJ1-6
d_call: .
clone_size: many

cdr3_nt: TGTGCCAGCAGCGGTAGCGGGAGGGGCTCAGATACGCAGTATTTT
cdr3_aa: CASSGSGRGSDTQYF
v_call: TRBV9
j_call: TRBJ2-3
d_call: TRBD2
clone_size: many

cdr3_nt: TGCGCCAGCAGTGACCCGGGGACAGTGAGCTCCTACAATGAGCAGTTCTTC
cdr3_aa: CASSDPGTVSSYNEQFF
v_call: TRBV10-2
j_call: TRBJ2-1
d_call: TRBD1
clone_size: many

cdr3_nt: TGTGCCAGCAGTTACAGAGGGGGGCCCCTGGTCCAGCCCCAGCATTTT
cdr3_aa: CASSYRGGPLVQPQHF
v_call: TRBV6-9
j_call: TRBJ1-5
d_call: .
clone_size: few

cdr3_nt: TGTGCCTGGAGGCTAGCGGGCGAGCAGTACTTC
cdr3_aa: CAWRLAGEQYF
v_call: TRBV30
j_call: TRBJ2-7
d_call: TRBD2
clone_size: many

cdr3_nt: TGTGCCTGGAGTGGGCCACGAAGCACTGAAGCTTTCTTT
cdr3_aa: CAWSGPRSTEAFF
v_call: TRBV30
j_call: TRBJ1-1
d_call: .
clone_size: .

cdr3_nt: TGTGCCAGCAGTCCCCAGGTTAACACTGAAGCTTTCTTT
cdr3_aa: CASSPQVNTEAFF
v_call: TRBV2
j_call: TRBJ1-1
d_call: .
clone_size: many

cdr3_nt: TGCAGTGCTACCGGACTAGCGGGGCTGACAGATACGCAGTATTTT
cdr3_aa: CSATGLAGLTDTQYF
v_call: TRBV20-1
j_call: TRBJ2-3
d_call: TRBD2
clone_size: many

cdr3_nt: TGTGCCAGCAGTTACGGGATTTCGTTGGCTTTCTTT
cdr3_aa: CASSYGISLAFF
v_call: TRBV6-6
j_call: TRBJ1-1
d_call: .
clone_size: few

cdr3_nt: TGTGCCAGTAGAGGGGCGGGAGGGCAGGTACGGTGGAACACTGAAGCTTTCTTT
cdr3_aa: CASRGAGGQVRWNTEAFF
v_call: TRBV19
j_call: TRBJ1-1
d_call: .
clone_size: few

cdr3_nt: TGCAGTGCTAGAGACCCGGGACAGATTTTCTACGAGCAGTACTTC
cdr3_aa: CSARDPGQIFYEQYF
v_call: TRBV20-1
j_call: TRBJ2-7
d_call: TRBD1
clone_size: few

cdr3_nt: TGTGCCAGCAGTGAAATCTGGCTAGCGAGAGAGACCCAGTACTTC
cdr3_aa: CASSEIWLARETQYF
v_call: TRBV25-1
j_call: TRBJ2-5
d_call: .
clone_size: .

cdr3_nt: TGTGCCAGCAGTTTTGGGACTGAGCAGTTCTTC
cdr3_aa: CASSFGTEQFF
v_call: TRBV27
j_call: TRBJ2-1
d_call: .
clone_size: .

cdr3_nt: TGTGCCAGCAGTCCGGGGGCTAAGCGGCACACCGGGGAGCTGTTTTTT
cdr3_aa: CASSPGAKRHTGELFF
v_call: TRBV6-2/TRBV6-3
j_call: TRBJ2-2
d_call: .
clone_size: .

cdr3_nt: TGCAGTGCTAGACAGGTTGGATTAAAGACGGATAACCCCTACGAGCAGTACTTC
cdr3_aa: CSARQVGLKTDNPYEQYF
v_call: TRBV20-1
j_call: TRBJ2-7
d_call: .
clone_size: many

cdr3_nt: TGTGCCAGCAGCCAAGGAGGTACGGGCCTAGCGAGAGAGCAGTACTTC
cdr3_aa: CASSQGGTGLAREQYF
v_call: TRBV3-1
j_call: TRBJ2-7
d_call: .
clone_size: .

cdr3_nt: TGCAGTGCTACCGTCGGTGGGGCAAATACGCAGTATTTT
cdr3_aa: CSATVGGANTQYF
v_call: TRBV20-1
j_call: TRBJ2-3
d_call: .
clone_size: .

cdr3_nt: TGTGCCAGCAGCTTACTAGCTAGCGGGAGTGTCAATGAGCAGTTCTTC
cdr3_aa: CASSLLASGSVNEQFF
v_call: TRBV7-6
j_call: TRBJ2-1
d_call: TRBD2
clone_size: many

cdr3_nt: TGTGCCAGCAGCCAGGGACTTACCACAGATACGCAGTATTTT
cdr3_aa: CASSQGLTTDTQYF
v_call: TRBV7-2
j_call: TRBJ2-3
d_call: .
clone_size: many

cdr3_nt: TGCAGTGCTGACCGAACCACAGGGGGCGCCCGGGGCTACACCTTC
cdr3_aa: CSADRTTGGARGYTF
v_call: TRBV20-1
j_call: TRBJ1-2
d_call: TRBD1
clone_size: few

cdr3_nt: TGTGCTAGCAGCTCAGGGGCCCCCACAGATACGCAGTATTTT
cdr3_aa: CASSSGAPTDTQYF
v_call: TRBV7-7
j_call: TRBJ2-3
d_call: .
clone_size: few

cdr3_nt: TGTGCCAGCAGTTTAGGAGAGTCCACTGAAGCTTTCTTT
cdr3_aa: CASSLGESTEAFF
v_call: TRBV28
j_call: TRBJ1-1
d_call: .
clone_size: many

cdr3_nt: TGTGCCAGCAGCCCCCCCTGGGTAGGGGGCACTGAAGCTTTCTTT
cdr3_aa: CASSPPWVGGTEAFF
v_call: TRBV7-2
j_call: TRBJ1-1
d_call: .
clone_size: many

cdr3_nt: TGTGCCAGCAGCCCTTCCTACTCGACCAAGGACCCTAATGAAAAACTGTTTTTT
cdr3_aa: CASSPSYSTKDPNEKLFF
v_call: TRBV6-2/TRBV6-3
j_call: TRBJ1-4
d_call: .
clone_size: .

cdr3_nt: TGTGCCAGCAGCATGGGGGTAATTAGTCAGCCCCAGCATTTT
cdr3_aa: CASSMGVISQPQHF
v_call: TRBV11-3
j_call: TRBJ1-5
d_call: .
clone_size: many

cdr3_nt: TGCAGTGCTGGAGCCTGGGAGGGACTAGGAGCTGAAGCTTTCTTT
cdr3_aa: CSAGAWEGLGAEAFF
v_call: TRBV20-1
j_call: TRBJ1-1
d_call: .
clone_size: many

cdr3_nt: TGTGCCAGCAGCACTGGACCCTGGCAGGAGACCCAGTACTTC
cdr3_aa: CASSTGPWQETQYF
v_call: TRBV28
j_call: TRBJ2-5
d_call: .
clone_size: many

cdr3_nt: TGTGCCAGCAGTTTCAACCGGGCCGCGGGAGCTCCTGAAGCTTTCTTT
cdr3_aa: CASSFNRAAGAPEAFF
v_call: TRBV27
j_call: TRBJ1-1
d_call: .
clone_size: many

cdr3_nt: TGCGCCAGCAGCTTGGAAGGGGGGGCGGGAGCCGACAATGAGCAGTTCTTC
cdr3_aa: CASSLEGGAGADNEQFF
v_call: TRBV5-1
j_call: TRBJ2-1
d_call: .
clone_size: .